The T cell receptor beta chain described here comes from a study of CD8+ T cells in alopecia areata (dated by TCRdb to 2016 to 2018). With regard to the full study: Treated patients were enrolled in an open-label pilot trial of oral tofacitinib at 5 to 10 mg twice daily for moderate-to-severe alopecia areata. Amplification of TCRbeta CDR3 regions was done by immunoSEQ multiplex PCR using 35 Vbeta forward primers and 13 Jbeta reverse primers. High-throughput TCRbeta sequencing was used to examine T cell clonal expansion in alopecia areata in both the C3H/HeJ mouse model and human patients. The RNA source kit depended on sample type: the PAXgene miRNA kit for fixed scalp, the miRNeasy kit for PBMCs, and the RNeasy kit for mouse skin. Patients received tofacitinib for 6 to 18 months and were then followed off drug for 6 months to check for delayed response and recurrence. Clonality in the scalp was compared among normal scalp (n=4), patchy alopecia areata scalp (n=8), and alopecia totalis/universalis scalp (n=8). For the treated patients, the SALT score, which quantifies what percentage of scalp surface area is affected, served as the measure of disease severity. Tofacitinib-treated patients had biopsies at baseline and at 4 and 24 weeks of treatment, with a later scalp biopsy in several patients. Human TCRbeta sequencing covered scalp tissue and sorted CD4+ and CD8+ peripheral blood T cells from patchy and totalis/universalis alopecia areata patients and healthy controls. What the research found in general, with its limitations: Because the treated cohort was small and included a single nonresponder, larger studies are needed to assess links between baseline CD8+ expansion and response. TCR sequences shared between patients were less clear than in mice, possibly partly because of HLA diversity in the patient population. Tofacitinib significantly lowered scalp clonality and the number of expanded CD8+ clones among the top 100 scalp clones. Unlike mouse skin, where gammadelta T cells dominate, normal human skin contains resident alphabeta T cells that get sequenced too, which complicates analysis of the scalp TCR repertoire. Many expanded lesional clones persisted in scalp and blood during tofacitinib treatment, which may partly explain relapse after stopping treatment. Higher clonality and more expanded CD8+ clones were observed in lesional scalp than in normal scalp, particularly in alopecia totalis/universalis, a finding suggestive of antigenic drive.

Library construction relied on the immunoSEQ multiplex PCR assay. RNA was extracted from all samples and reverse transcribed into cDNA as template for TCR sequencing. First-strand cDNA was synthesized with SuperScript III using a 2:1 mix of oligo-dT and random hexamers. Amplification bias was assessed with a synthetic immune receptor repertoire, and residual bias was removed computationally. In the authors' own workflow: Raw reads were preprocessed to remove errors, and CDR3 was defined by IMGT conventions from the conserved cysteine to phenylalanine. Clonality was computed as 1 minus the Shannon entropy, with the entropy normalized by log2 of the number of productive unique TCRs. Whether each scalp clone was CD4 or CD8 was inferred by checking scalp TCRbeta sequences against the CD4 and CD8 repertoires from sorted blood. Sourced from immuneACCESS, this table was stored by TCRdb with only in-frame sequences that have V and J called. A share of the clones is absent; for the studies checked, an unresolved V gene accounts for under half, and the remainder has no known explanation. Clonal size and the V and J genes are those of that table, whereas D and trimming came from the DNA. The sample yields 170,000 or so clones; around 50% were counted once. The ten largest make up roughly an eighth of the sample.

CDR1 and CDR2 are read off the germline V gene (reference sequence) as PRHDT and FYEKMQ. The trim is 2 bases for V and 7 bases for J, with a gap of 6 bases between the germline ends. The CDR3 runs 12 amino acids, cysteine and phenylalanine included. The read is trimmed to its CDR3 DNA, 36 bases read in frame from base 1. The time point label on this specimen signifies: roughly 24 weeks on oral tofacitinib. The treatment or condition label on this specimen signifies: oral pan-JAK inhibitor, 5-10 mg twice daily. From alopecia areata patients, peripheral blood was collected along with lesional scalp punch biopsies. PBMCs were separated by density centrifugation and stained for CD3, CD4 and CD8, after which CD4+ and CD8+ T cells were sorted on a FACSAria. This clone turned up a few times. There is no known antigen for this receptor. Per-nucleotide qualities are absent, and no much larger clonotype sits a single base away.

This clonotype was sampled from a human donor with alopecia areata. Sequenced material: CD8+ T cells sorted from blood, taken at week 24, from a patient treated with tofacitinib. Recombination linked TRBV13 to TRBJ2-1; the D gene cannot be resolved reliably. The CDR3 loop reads CASSLSGNEQFF. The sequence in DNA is TGTGCCAGCAGCTTATCGGGTAATGAGCAGTTCTTC.